The 15 T cell receptor beta chains below were found in one sample sequenced in a study of blood T cell repertoires in COVID-19. Here immunoSEQ multiplex PCR was the method, and the copy in TCRdb shows in-frame clones only, minus some. The sample records about 63,000 clones, over 75% being singletons. Material for sequencing was peripheral blood. The receptor set was obtained from a human donor in a cohort sampled during active COVID-19.

The V call is TRBV7-2, the J call TRBJ2-1, with unresolved D. Trimming pared 4 bases from V and 9 bases from J, leaving 10 bases between. This CDR3 spans 12 amino acids. Germline V CDR1 and CDR2: SGHTA, FQGNSA. CDR3 loop: CASSWAVGEQFF. CDR3 bases: TGTGCCAGCAGCTGGGCAGTTGGTGAGCAGTTCTTC.

The chain recombines TRBV7-8 with TRBJ2-1, with 9 bases aligning to TRBD1. Trimming cost V 5 bases and J 4 bases; bases outside gene matches: 6. CDR3 length: 15 residues. Germline V gene lookup returns CDR1 SGHVS and CDR2 FQNEAQ. CDR3 region: CASSLGTGIYNEQFF. In nucleotides, the CDR3 is TGTGCCAGCAGCCTCGGGACAGGGATTTACAATGAGCAGTTCTTC.

V is TRBV27 and J is TRBJ1-2, with D tentatively TRBD1 (5 bases). CDR3 length: 18 residues. Germline V lookup: CDR1 MNHEY, CDR2 SMNVEV (reference sequence). Trimming shortened V by 5 bases and J by 7 bases, and 29 bases separated the two germline ends. The chain's CDR3 is CASSPQTTGTSGLSGYTF. The CDR3 nucleotides read TGTGCCAGCAGTCCACAGACTACCGGGACTTCGGGGTTGAGTGGCTACACCTTC.

The chain recombines TRBV7-6 with TRBJ2-1, with 8 bases fitting TRBD2. Germline CDR1 SGHVS, CDR2 FNYEAQ. This CDR3 contains 14 residues. Trimming at V came to 5 bases and at J to 9 bases, leaving 9 bases not matched to a gene. This CDR3 reads CASSRLIAGREQFF. As DNA, the CDR3 is TGTGCCAGCAGCCGCCTTATAGCGGGACGTGAGCAGTTCTTC.

This chain links TRBV18 with TRBJ2-2; the match to TRBD2 covers 8 bases. V was clipped by 3 bases and J by 6 bases; unmatched bases: 6. In germline, CDR1 is KGHSH, CDR2 LQKENI. This CDR3 has 15 residues. DNA of the CDR3: TGTGCCAGCTCACCTCCGGGGGGGTCCTCCGGGGAGCTGTTTTTT. Protein: CASSPPGGSSGELFF.

The CDR3 is CASSNGALAGLHNEQFF. CDR3 in DNA: TGTGCCAGCAGCAACGGGGCACTAGCGGGGCTTCACAATGAGCAGTTCTTC. The chain uses TRBV7-2 and TRBJ2-1; 10 bases are a match to TRBD2. V dropped 5 bases and J dropped 5; count of bases not matched to a gene: 12. The V gene's germline CDR1 is SGHTA and CDR2 FQGNSA. The CDR3 is made up of 17 amino acids.

V gene TRBV5-1 combines with J gene TRBJ1-2, with no clear D. Between the trimmed V and J ends, which lost 2 bases and 6 bases, there was a span of 11 bases. CDR3 length: 13 amino acids. Germline-derived CDR1 and CDR2 are SGHRS and YFSETQ. Written as DNA, the CDR3 is TGCGCCAGCAGCTTACAGCCTATGGATGGCTACACCTTC. It yields the protein CASSLQPMDGYTF.

This clone was detected a few times. V gene TRBV18 combines with J gene TRBJ2-7; 8 positions agree with TRBD1. The V segment lost 5 bases and the J segment 5 bases; nucleotides outside the gene matches: 11. Germline-derived CDR1 and CDR2 are KGHSH and LQKENI. This CDR3 has 15 residues. CDR3 in amino acids: CASSSRTGFDDEQYF. The CDR3 region has the DNA TGTGCCAGCTCATCGCGGACAGGGTTTGACGACGAGCAGTACTTC.

Only a few counts were recorded for this clone. The gene calls are TRBV7-9 and TRBJ1-1, with TRBD1 as a possible D gene (5 bases). CDR3 size: 14 residues. The germline V gene has CDR1 SEHNR and CDR2 FQNEAQ (reference sequence). V dropped 5 bases and J dropped 3 bases, with 13 bases sitting between them. DNA for the CDR3: TGTGCCAGCAGCCGGGGGGTCGGGGACACTGAAGCTTTCTTT. Translating gives CASSRGVGDTEAFF. Combining the CDR3 with reference TRBV7-9 and TRBJ1-1 gives the whole variable domain DTGVSQNPRHKITKRGQNVTFRCDPISEHNRLYWYRQTLGQGPEFLTYFQNEAQLEKSRLLSDRFSAERPKGSFSTLEIQRTEQGDSAMYLCASSRGVGDTEAFFGQGTRLTVV.

The gene calls are TRBV7-6 and TRBJ1-1; D is ambiguous. Trimming stripped 0 bases from V and 1 base from J, with 9 bases between. The length of the CDR3 is 15 residues. Germline CDR1 reads SGHVS; CDR2 reads FNYEAQ. CDR3 protein: CASSLASAGNTEAFF. CDR3 nucleotides: TGTGCCAGCAGCTTAGCATCGGCGGGGAACACTGAAGCTTTCTTT.

The chain uses TRBV2 and TRBJ2-3, with D perhaps TRBD2 (6 bases). Germline values: CDR1 SNHLY, CDR2 FYNNEI. The V gene lost 5 bases and the J gene lost 1 base, with 10 bases spanning the gap. The CDR3 loop spans 14 amino acids. The CDR3 DNA is TGTGCCAGCAGTTCGGGACTCGGCACAGATACGCAGTATTTT. Protein: CASSSGLGTDTQYF. Variable domain in full (rest from reference TRBV2 and TRBJ2-3): EPEVTQTPSHQVTQMGQEVILRCVPISNHLYFYWYRQILGQKVEFLVSFYNNEISEKSEIFDDQFSVERPDGSNFTLKIRSTKLEDSAMYFCASSSGLGTDTQYFGPGTRLTVL.

This chain's CDR3 is CASGRRRGLAGATQYF. In DNA form, the CDR3 reads TGTGCCAGCGGACGCCGCCGGGGACTAGCGGGGGCTACGCAGTATTTT. This chain uses TRBV7-2 with TRBJ2-3; 14 bases align to TRBD2. CDR3 length: 16 residues. V was clipped by 8 bases and J by 8 bases; unmatched bases: 12. CDR1 and CDR2 (germline): SGHTA, FQGNSA.

The J gene is TRBJ2-3, the V gene TRBV9; TRBD2 matches 8 bases. The V and J ends lost 2 bases and 1 base, in that order; junction bases with no gene match: 6. Germline V CDR1 and CDR2: SGDLS, YYNGEE. CDR3 length: 16 amino acids. Here the CDR3 reads CASSVLTGGRTDTQYF. The CDR3 coding sequence is TGTGCCAGCAGCGTTTTGACGGGGGGGCGCACAGATACGCAGTATTTT.

J is TRBJ2-6 and V is TRBV14; 8 nucleotides agree with TRBD1. From germline, CDR1 is SGHDN and CDR2 FVKESK. The CDR3 has 20 residues. J gave up 0 bases and V 4 bases, and 14 bases lay outside the gene matches. The CDR3: CASSPSWGQVPLSGANVLTF. DNA for the CDR3: TGTGCCAGCAGCCCCAGCTGGGGACAGGTCCCTCTCTCTGGGGCCAACGTCCTGACTTTC.

This rearrangement joins TRBV29-1 to TRBJ1-4; possibly TRBD1 for D (6 bases). The V gene's germline CDR1 is SQVTM and CDR2 ANQGSEA. This CDR3 contains 12 residues. The V gene lost 7 bases and the J gene lost 2 bases, with 8 bases spanning the gap. The CDR3 DNA reads TGCAGCGCTGGACAGACTAATGAAAAACTGTTTTTT. Translated: CSAGQTNEKLFF.